This TCR beta chain was identified in a study of T cell repertoires in cytomegalovirus infection. At the level of the study: Signatures in public TCR beta sequences pointed to both CMV infection and matching HLA type. Study-wide points: The response measured ex vivo was dominated by TCR beta clonotypes (HLA-C-restricted and CMV-specific). Cumulative frequency (of public TCR beta family members) identified carriers of CMV plus the relevant HLA.

This clonotype was counted between two and nine times. Antigen unknown. TCRdb fed the reads into MiXCR, producing one record per CDR3 protein. The repertoire holds more than 50,000 distinct CDR3 sequences, with around 30% as singletons. The CDR3 has 14 residues. V gave up 4 bases and J gave up 8 bases; unmatched junction bases: 10. Germline V CDR1 and CDR2: SGHDT, YYEEEE. This clonotype was obtained from a human donor in good health (CMV status not recorded). Some clones in this sample may be carry-over from other donors' samples. The chain is built from TRBV5-6 and TRBJ1-2; 8 bases line up with TRBD1. Sequenced sample: PBMCs, sequenced either directly or after in vitro stimulation (not recorded which). Written as DNA, the CDR3 is TGTGCCAGCAGCGAGACGCAGGGGGCGAAAGGCTACACCTTC. This encodes CASSETQGAKGYTF.